A selection of T cell receptor beta chains follows, all from one sample in a study of response to subunit inactivated influenza vaccine. MiXCR, applied by TCRdb to the RT-PCR reads, yields one record per CDR3 protein. Here the sample spans 300,000 to 350,000 distinct CDR3 sequences, about 20% being singletons. This material consisted of PBMCs from blood, taken about 19 months after vaccination. These receptors all stem from a man aged 50 to 75 who received an inactivated influenza vaccine. CDR3s include the opening cysteine and the closing phenylalanine or tryptophan. Fields, in order: V gene, J gene, clone size, D gene, CDR3 DNA, CDR3 protein. D genes are given only for firm matches. Some rows mark clone size as missing; the rest say once, few, many or name a class of expanded clone.

>TRBV20-1|TRBJ2-5|NA|NA
TGCAGTGCTAGAGATCGTTGGCAAGAGACCCAGTACTTC
CSARDRWQETQYF
>TRBV20-1|TRBJ1-2|few|NA
TGCAGTGCTAGCGGACGTCTTTCCTATGGCTACACCTTC
CSASGRLSYGYTF
>TRBV6-2/TRBV6-3|TRBJ2-5|NA|TRBD2
TGTGCCAGCAGCCTACTAGCGGGAGCGTTGTCCCAGTACTTC
CASSLLAGALSQYF
>TRBV7-9|TRBJ2-3|NA|NA
TGTGCCAGCAGCAAACAGGGAGGCACAGATACGCAGTATTTT
CASSKQGGTDTQYF
>TRBV11-1|TRBJ2-6|once|NA
TGTGCCAGCAGCTTACAAGGAACTATTCGCTCTGGGGCCAACGTCCTGACTTTC
CASSLQGTIRSGANVLTF
>TRBV20-1|TRBJ2-3|few|NA
TGCAGTGCTAGTGACGCCCAGGGAAGGGCTTTTTTGGATACGCAGTATTTT
CSASDAQGRAFLDTQYF
>TRBV4-3|TRBJ2-7|few|NA
TGCGCCAGCAGCCAAGAAAGGCAGGGACCCTACGAGCAGTACTTC
CASSQERQGPYEQYF
>TRBV12-3/TRBV12-4|TRBJ1-1|NA|NA
TGTGCCAGCAGTTTATTCCCAGTCGAGAACACTGAAGCTTTCTTT
CASSLFPVENTEAFF
>TRBV4-3|TRBJ2-3|few|NA
TGCGCCAGCAGCCAAGATCAACGACAGGAGCGGCCAGATACGCAGTATTTT
CASSQDQRQERPDTQYF
>TRBV29-1|TRBJ2-7|NA|NA
TGCACGGCGATCTACGAGCAGTACTTC
CTAIYEQYF
>TRBV12-3/TRBV12-4|TRBJ1-1|many|NA
TGTGCCAGCAGTTTAGGGGCAAACACTGAAGCTTTCTTT
CASSLGANTEAFF
>TRBV2|TRBJ2-4|NA|NA
TGTGCCAGCAGTATCCTCAAAAACATTCAGTACTTC
CASSILKNIQYF
>TRBV9|TRBJ1-1|NA|NA
TGTGCCAGCAGCCCTACAACACGGCGTTTCACTGAAGCTTTCTTT
CASSPTTRRFTEAFF
>TRBV7-6|TRBJ2-5|NA|NA
TGTGCCAGCAGCGGGCTAGCGTCTAGTGACCAAGAGACCCAGTACTTC
CASSGLASSDQETQYF
>TRBV29-1|TRBJ2-5|few|NA
TGCAGCGTCGGACAGCAACAAGAGACCCAGTACTTC
CSVGQQQETQYF
>TRBV7-2|TRBJ2-1|NA|TRBD2
TGTGCCAGCAGCTATCGACTAGCGGTTGATGAGCAGTTCTTC
CASSYRLAVDEQFF
>TRBV10-2|TRBJ1-1|many|NA
TGCGCCAGCTGTCGACAATCAGGGAACACTGAAGCTTTCTTT
CASCRQSGNTEAFF
>TRBV7-2|TRBJ2-1|few|NA
TGTGCCAGCAGCCCGGGACTTATCAATGAGCAGTTCTTC
CASSPGLINEQFF
>TRBV30|TRBJ2-7|few|NA
TGTGCCTGGGCACTCGCGAGCGAGCAGTACTTC
CAWALASEQYF
>TRBV27|TRBJ2-1|many|NA
TGTGCCAGCAGTTTATCTGGCAGCAATGAGCAGTTCTTC
CASSLSGSNEQFF
>TRBV20-1|TRBJ2-1|few|TRBD2
TGCAGTGCCAACGAGGGACTAGCGCCCTACAATGAGCAGTTCTTC
CSANEGLAPYNEQFF
>TRBV7-6|TRBJ1-2|few|TRBD1
TGTGCCAGCAGCAGCCGGGACAGAGATGGCTACACCTTC
CASSSRDRDGYTF
>TRBV20-1|TRBJ2-1|few|TRBD2
TGCAGTGCTAGAGATGCCCGGACTAGAAGTGATGAGCAGTTCTTC
CSARDARTRSDEQFF
>TRBV7-2|TRBJ2-1|few|TRBD1
TGTGCCAGCAGCCTCCGGGACAGCCGGTACAATGAGCAGTTCTTC
CASSLRDSRYNEQFF
>TRBV2|TRBJ1-5|few|NA
TGTGCCAGCAGCGGGGACTATGTTCGGGATCAGCCCCAGCATTTT
CASSGDYVRDQPQHF
>TRBV12-3/TRBV12-4|TRBJ2-3|many|NA
TGTGCCAGCAGTCTACTAGACACAGATACGCAGTATTTT
CASSLLDTDTQYF
>TRBV12-3/TRBV12-4|TRBJ1-1|many|TRBD1
TGTGCCAGCACCGAGGACAGGCTGAACACTGAAGCTTTCTTT
CASTEDRLNTEAFF
>TRBV4-3|TRBJ1-1|few|NA
TGCGCCAGCAGCGAGTCCCATGCCATCGGGAACACTGAAGCTTTCTTT
CASSESHAIGNTEAFF
>TRBV20-1|TRBJ1-1|NA|NA
TGCAGTGCTAGTCGGGGAACGCGCGATCAAGAAGCTTTCTTT
CSASRGTRDQEAFF
>TRBV7-2|TRBJ2-1|NA|NA
TGTGCCAGCAGCTACATTGGGGGGTCCTACAATGAGCAGTTCTTC
CASSYIGGSYNEQFF
>TRBV12-3/TRBV12-4|TRBJ1-5|many|NA
TGTGCCAGCAGTGGGGACACTGATCAGCCCCAGCATTTT
CASSGDTDQPQHF
>TRBV14|TRBJ2-7|few|NA
TGTGCCAGCAGCCAGGCATTCGGCGAGCAGTACTTC
CASSQAFGEQYF
>TRBV5-1|TRBJ2-7|NA|NA
TGCGCCAGCAGCTTGACTAGAACCATGGCCTACGAGCAGTACTTC
CASSLTRTMAYEQYF
>TRBV3-1|TRBJ1-2|NA|NA
TGTGCCAGCAGTCCCGGGGCCAGTGCGGACTATGGCTACACCTTC
CASSPGASADYGYTF
>TRBV7-2|TRBJ1-2|many|TRBD1
TGTGCCAGCCGCCCACAGGGGAGTTATGGCTACACCTTC
CASRPQGSYGYTF
>TRBV7-2|TRBJ1-3|NA|TRBD1
TGTGCCAGCAGAAGGACAGGGAGCTCTGGAAACACCATATATTTT
CASRRTGSSGNTIYF
>TRBV7-6|TRBJ2-1|NA|NA
TGTGCCAGCAGCTTAGGGGGGTCCTGGGATGAGCAGTTCTTC
CASSLGGSWDEQFF
>TRBV12-3/TRBV12-4|TRBJ1-6|NA|NA
TGTGCCAGCAGTCAAGACGTCCCGGGGGTGTCACCCCTCCACTTT
CASSQDVPGVSPLHF
>TRBV6-2/TRBV6-3|TRBJ2-3|NA|NA
TGTGCCAGCATGAACCCCACAGATACGCAGTATTTT
CASMNPTDTQYF
>TRBV5-6|TRBJ2-5|NA|NA
TGTGCCAGCAGTCAGCCTCGACGGGAGACCCAGTACTTC
CASSQPRRETQYF
>TRBV11-2|TRBJ2-1|few|TRBD2
TGTGCCAGCAGCTCGGCAGGACTAGCGGGGAATGAGCAGTTCTTC
CASSSAGLAGNEQFF
>TRBV10-2|TRBJ1-1|NA|NA
TGCGCCAGCAGTGAGTGGGCCACTGAAGCTTTCTTT
CASSEWATEAFF
>TRBV5-1|TRBJ2-3|NA|TRBD2
TGCGCCAGCAGCTTAACTAGCGCCACAGATACGCAGTATTTT
CASSLTSATDTQYF
>TRBV7-9|TRBJ1-2|many|TRBD1
TGTGCCAGCAGCCCAGGGGGCGCATTAAACTATGGCTACACCTTC
CASSPGGALNYGYTF
>TRBV28|TRBJ2-3|NA|TRBD2
TGTGCCAGCAGTCCCATTCGGCTAGCGGGAGAAGATACGCAGTATTTT
CASSPIRLAGEDTQYF
>TRBV5-1|TRBJ2-1|NA|TRBD1
TGCGCCAGCAGCACACGGACAGGGGCGTACAATGAGCAGTTCTTC
CASSTRTGAYNEQFF
>TRBV12-3/TRBV12-4|TRBJ2-5|many|NA
TGTGCCAGCAGTTTCGAACGGCAAGAGACCCAGTACTTC
CASSFERQETQYF
>TRBV6-1|TRBJ1-2|few|NA
TGTGCCAGCAGTGATCCTGGACAGACGTACTATGGCTACACCTTC
CASSDPGQTYYGYTF
>TRBV5-1|TRBJ2-1|once|TRBD2
TGCGCCAGCAGGGAGTCGGCGGGAGACTCCTACAATGAGCAGTTCTTC
CASRESAGDSYNEQFF
>TRBV4-3|TRBJ1-3|few|NA
TGCGCCAGCAGCCAAGAGTATGGAAACACCATATATTTT
CASSQEYGNTIYF
>TRBV12-3/TRBV12-4|TRBJ1-1|few|NA
TGTGCCAGCAGTCACACAGGGTATTTGAACACTGAAGCTTTCTTT
CASSHTGYLNTEAFF
>TRBV4-2|TRBJ2-2|many|NA
TGTGCCAGCAGCCAAGGTGGGACCCCCGGGGAGCTGTTTTTT
CASSQGGTPGELFF
>TRBV29-1|TRBJ1-1|many|NA
TGCAGCGATAGACAGCCCCCAATGAACACTGAAGCTTTCTTT
CSDRQPPMNTEAFF
>TRBV2|TRBJ2-2|NA|NA
TGTGCCAGCTCGGACTACCGATCCGGGGAGCTGTTTTTT
CASSDYRSGELFF
>TRBV3-1|TRBJ1-1|many|NA
TGTGCCAGCAGCCAAGTTAGTCTGGGGGCCGCTTTCTTT
CASSQVSLGAAFF